This is a list of T cell receptor beta chains from one sample in a study of molecular identifiers for immune sequencing clone quantification. In TCRdb, the PCR reads were re-called with MiXCR into one record per CDR3 protein. The data contain under 600,000 distinct CDR3 sequences, roughly 25% of them singletons. Sequencing was done on a sample of naive CD8+ T cells from blood, with Jurkat cell RNA spiked in. These receptors were taken from a human donor in good health. Some libraries in this study had Jurkat cell RNA spiked in. The CDR3 runs from the conserved cysteine through the conserved F or W. A D gene is named only where the DNA matches it firmly. Rows may omit the clone size; those that give it use once, few, many or a size class.

clone_size | j_call | v_call | d_call | cdr3_nt | cdr3_aa
many | TRBJ2-1 | TRBV29-1 | TRBD1 | TGCAGCGTAACCGGGACAGGGGGACCCAATGAGCAGTTCTTC | CSVTGTGGPNEQFF
- | TRBJ2-3 | TRBV27 | - | TGTGCCAGCACCAAAATCGTGGTCGACCGTGGCACAGATACGCAGTATTTT | CASTKIVVDRGTDTQYF
once | TRBJ2-7 | TRBV4-2 | - | TGTGCCAGCAGCCAGGGGGAGGCCTACCCCTACGAGCAGCACTTC | CASSQGEAYPYEQHF
many | TRBJ1-1 | TRBV2 | - | TGTGCCAGCAGTGAACCCCCATTCCCTGAAGCTTTCTTT | CASSEPPFPEAFF
- | TRBJ2-3 | TRBV30 | - | TGTGCCTGGAGTGTAGGGGTGGGCACAGGTACGCAGTATTTT | CAWSVGVGTGTQYF
many | TRBJ2-1 | TRBV6-5 | TRBD2 | TGTGCCAGCACCCCGGGACTAGCGGGGGGGCCTTCCTACAATGAGCAGTTCTTC | CASTPGLAGGPSYNEQFF
many | TRBJ2-2 | TRBV7-9 | - | TGTGCCAGCAGCTTAGTAGGGGAACTGTTTTTT | CASSLVGELFF
- | TRBJ2-3 | TRBV6-6 | TRBD2 | TGTGCCAGCAGTTTCGTATCGGGCGGGAGGGCCAGCTCAGATACGCAGTATTTT | CASSFVSGGRASSDTQYF
- | TRBJ2-7 | TRBV5-1 | - | TGCGCCAGCAGCTTTACTCAATCCCACTCCTACGAGCAGTACTTC | CASSFTQSHSYEQYF
- | TRBJ2-2 | TRBV9 | - | TGTGCCAGCAGCGTAGGTGGAGAGACCACCGGGGAGCCGTTTTTT | CASSVGGETTGEPFF
many | TRBJ1-1 | TRBV7-2 | TRBD1 | TGTGCCAGCAGCTCGGGACAGGGATATGAAGCTTTCTTT | CASSSGQGYEAFF
few | TRBJ2-3 | TRBV7-9 | - | TGTGCCAGCAGCTTAGCTCCCCTACCCCCCGATACGCAGTATTTT | CASSLAPLPPDTQYF
many | TRBJ1-6 | TRBV20-1 | - | TGCAGTGCTAGAGATGCTGGCTCCTATAATTCACCCCTCCACTTT | CSARDAGSYNSPLHF
few | TRBJ2-7 | TRBV30 | TRBD2 | TGTGCCTGGAGTGCCGACAGCGGGGTGGTGTACGAGCAGTACTTC | CAWSADSGVVYEQYF
few | TRBJ2-1 | TRBV19 | - | TGTGCCAGTAGTATCGACAGCTACAATGAGCAGTTCTTC | CASSIDSYNEQFF
- | TRBJ2-1 | TRBV5-1 | - | TGCGCCAGCAGCTTGGCAGTTCTCCATGAGCAGTTCTTC | CASSLAVLHEQFF
few | TRBJ2-3 | TRBV6-1 | TRBD2 | TGTGCCAGCAGTGAAGCAGAGGGAGGGCCCACAGATACGCAGTATTTT | CASSEAEGGPTDTQYF
few | TRBJ1-5 | TRBV5-1 | - | TGCGCCAGCAGCTTGGAACCCGCTAACTTCTATAGCAATCAGCCCCAGCATTTT | CASSLEPANFYSNQPQHF
- | TRBJ2-7 | TRBV20-1 | TRBD2 | TGCAGTGGTACTCTAGCGGGGAGGGCCTACGAGCAGTACTTC | CSGTLAGRAYEQYF
few | TRBJ2-7 | TRBV12-3/TRBV12-4 | - | TGTGCCAGCAACCTACCGGGGAACGAGCAGTACTTC | CASNLPGNEQYF
- | TRBJ2-1 | TRBV7-9 | - | TGTGCCAGCAGCTTACATGGCGGGGCCTACAATGCGCAGTTCTTC | CASSLHGGAYNAQFF
many | TRBJ1-1 | TRBV7-9 | - | TGTGCCAGCAGCCCCCGGACTGTGAACACTGAAGCTTTCTTT | CASSPRTVNTEAFF
many | TRBJ1-1 | TRBV7-9 | - | TGTGCCAGCAGCGCCGGACAGAATGTTGAAGCTTTCTTT | CASSAGQNVEAFF
- | TRBJ1-1 | TRBV4-1 | TRBD1 | TGCGCCAGCAGCCCTTTAAGGGGGCAGGACTCCCTGAGTGCTTTCTTT | CASSPLRGQDSLSAFF